This TCR beta chain came from a study of T cell repertoires and leukemia-associated antigens (dated by TCRdb to between 2019 and 2020). Concerning the study at large: Each sample yielded about 5.1 to 7 million read pairs and roughly 3 to 5.0 million effective reads, approximately 15 million effective reads overall. In vitro peptide stimulation of healthy T cells was used with the aim of identifying the antigen recognized by a TCR Vbeta21 clone previously found in CML patients. General findings and caveats noted by the study authors: No significant differences among the four groups were observed in the numbers of Vbeta genes (about 60), Jbeta genes (14), VDJ rearrangements, or unique CDR3s. Direct testing of the expanded clones' antigen specificity and function was not done, and further investigation was required.

This clonotype was found once. The antigen it recognizes is unknown. At one boundary the junction diverges from the germline segment, which might be a read error. CD3+ T cells were first rested overnight at approximately 2.5 million cells/mL in RPMI 1640 without fetal bovine serum. CD3+ T cells were isolated from PBMCs with MACS immunomagnetic beads following the manufacturer's instructions. Its CDR3 holds 14 amino acids, cysteine through phenylalanine. CDR3 DNA is the only sequence kept; it has 42 bases, read in frame from the first base. Total RNA was extracted from the cultured T cells using TRIzol reagent. TCRbeta libraries were amplified from RNA using 5' rapid amplification of cDNA ends (5'RACE). Library concentration and integrity were checked with Qubit, an Agilent instrument, and quantitative PCR before sequencing. A commercial service provider sequenced the qualified libraries on Illumina HiSeq or MiSeq. The authors' analysis ran thus. TCR sequences in each sample were identified using MiXCR version 1.8.2. For a clone to count as qualified, its CDR3 had to be longer than four amino acids, its nucleotide length had to be in-frame, and the clone could not contain a stop codon. A read containing the complete CDR3 structure was counted as an effective read. Validation of expanded clones was performed by RT-PCR with 24 Vbeta primers, GeneScan spectratyping, and Sanger sequencing. Starting from the raw public reads, TCRdb applied fastp trimming at Q25, assembled clones with MiXCR and retained in-frame beta chains. Each CDR3 protein appears once, grouped with its most common genes and DNA. V and J calls and clone size were set by TCRdb, not the authors. Within this sample are roughly 13,000 distinct CDR3 sequences, with about 39% of them counted one time only. Of the sample, roughly 8.7% is held by the ten largest clones.

The receptor was isolated from a female donor in good health. The sequenced sample was CD3+ T cells sorted from blood and cultured. The chain employs TRBV12-3 or TRBV12-4 and TRBJ1-2; 7 bases in between match TRBD1. The nucleotides read TGTACCAGCAGTTTAAGAGACAGGGAGAGAGGCTACACCTTC. Protein translation: CTSSLRDRERGYTF.